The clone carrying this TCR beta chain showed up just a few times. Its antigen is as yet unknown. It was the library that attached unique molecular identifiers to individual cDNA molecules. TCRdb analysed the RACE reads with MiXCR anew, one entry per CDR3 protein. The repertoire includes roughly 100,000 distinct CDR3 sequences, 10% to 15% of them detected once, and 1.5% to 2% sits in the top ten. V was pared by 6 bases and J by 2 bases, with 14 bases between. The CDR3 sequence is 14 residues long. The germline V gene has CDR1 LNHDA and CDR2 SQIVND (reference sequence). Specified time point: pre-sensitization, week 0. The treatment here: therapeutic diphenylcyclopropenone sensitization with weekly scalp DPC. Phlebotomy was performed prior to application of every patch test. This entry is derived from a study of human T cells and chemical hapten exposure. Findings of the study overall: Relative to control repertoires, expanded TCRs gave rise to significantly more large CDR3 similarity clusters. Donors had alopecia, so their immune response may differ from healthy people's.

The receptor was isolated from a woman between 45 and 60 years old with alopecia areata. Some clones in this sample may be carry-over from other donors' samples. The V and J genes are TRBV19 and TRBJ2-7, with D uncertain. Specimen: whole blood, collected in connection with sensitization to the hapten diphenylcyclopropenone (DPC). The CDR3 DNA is TGTGCCAGTAGCCCGACTGTCTTAACCTACGAGCAGTACTTC. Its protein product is CASSPTVLTYEQYF.